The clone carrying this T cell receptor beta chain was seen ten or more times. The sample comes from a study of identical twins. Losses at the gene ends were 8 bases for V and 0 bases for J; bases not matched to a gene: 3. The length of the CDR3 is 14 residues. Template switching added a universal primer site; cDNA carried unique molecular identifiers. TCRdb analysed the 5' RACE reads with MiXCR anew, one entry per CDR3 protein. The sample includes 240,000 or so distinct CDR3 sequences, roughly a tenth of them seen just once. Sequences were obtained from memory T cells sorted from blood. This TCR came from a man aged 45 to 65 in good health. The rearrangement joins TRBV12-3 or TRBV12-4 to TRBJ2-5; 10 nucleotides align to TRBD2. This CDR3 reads CASALAGDQETQYF. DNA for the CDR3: TGTGCCAGCGCCCTAGCGGGGGACCAAGAGACCCAGTACTTC.